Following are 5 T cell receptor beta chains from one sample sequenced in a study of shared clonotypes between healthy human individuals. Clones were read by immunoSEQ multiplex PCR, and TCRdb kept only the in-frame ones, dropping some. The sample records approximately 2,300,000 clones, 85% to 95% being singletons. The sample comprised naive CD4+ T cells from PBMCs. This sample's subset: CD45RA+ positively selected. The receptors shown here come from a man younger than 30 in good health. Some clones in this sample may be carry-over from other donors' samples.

The CDR3 nucleotides are TGTGCCAGCAGCGCAGGACAGGGTCCAGATACGCAGTATTTT. Translating it yields CASSAGQGPDTQYF. The chain couples TRBV7-2 to TRBJ2-3; 8 bases align to TRBD1. Germline V gene data show CDR1 as SGHTA and CDR2 as FQGNSA. The V and J ends lost 5 bases and 4 bases, in that order; junction bases with no gene match: 5. There are 14 residues in the CDR3.

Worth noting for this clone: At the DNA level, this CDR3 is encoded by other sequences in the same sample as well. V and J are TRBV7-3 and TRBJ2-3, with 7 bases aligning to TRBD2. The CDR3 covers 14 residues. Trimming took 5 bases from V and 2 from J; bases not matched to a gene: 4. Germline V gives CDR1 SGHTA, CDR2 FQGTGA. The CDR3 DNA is TGTGCCAGCAGCCCGAGCGGGAACACAGATACGCAGTATTTT. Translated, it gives CASSPSGNTDTQYF.

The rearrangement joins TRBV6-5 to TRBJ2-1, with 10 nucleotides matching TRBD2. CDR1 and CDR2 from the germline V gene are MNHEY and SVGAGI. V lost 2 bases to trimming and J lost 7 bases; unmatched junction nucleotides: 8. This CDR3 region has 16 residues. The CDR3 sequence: CASSYKSGRASNEQFF. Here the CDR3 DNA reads TGTGCCAGCAGTTACAAAAGCGGGAGGGCCTCAAATGAGCAGTTCTTC.

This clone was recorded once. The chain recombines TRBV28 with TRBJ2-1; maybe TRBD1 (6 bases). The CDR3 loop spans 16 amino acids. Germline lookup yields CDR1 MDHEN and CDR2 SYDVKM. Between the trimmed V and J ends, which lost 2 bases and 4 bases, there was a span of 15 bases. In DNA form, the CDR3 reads TGTGCCAGCAGTTTAGCTGCTGGGGGCTCTTACAATGAGCAGTTCTTC. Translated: CASSLAAGGSYNEQFF.

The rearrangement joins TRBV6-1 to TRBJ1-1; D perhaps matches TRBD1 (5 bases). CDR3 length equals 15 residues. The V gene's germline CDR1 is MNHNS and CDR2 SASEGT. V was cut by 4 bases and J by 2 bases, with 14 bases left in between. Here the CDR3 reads CASSGRARENTEAFF. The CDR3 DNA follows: TGTGCCAGCAGTGGCAGGGCGAGGGAAAACACTGAAGCTTTCTTT.